One TCR beta chain is described in this entry. These data are taken from a study of shared clonotypes between healthy human individuals. This table comes from immunoSEQ multiplex PCR, and its TCRdb copy is limited to in-frame clones, with some not included. Of 1 million to 1.3 million clones in the sample, 70% to 80% were seen once. V was shortened by 5 bases and J by 0 bases, with 5 bases between the two germline ends. CDR1 and CDR2 (germline): SGHNT, YYREEE (reference sequence). The CDR3 extends over 13 amino acids. The chain carries TRBV5-4 and TRBJ2-2; no clear D. The origin of this receptor is a man younger than 35 in good health. Some clones in this sample may be carry-over from other donors' samples. Input material: memory CD4+ T cells from PBMCs. The subset was: CD45RA-negative fraction. The CDR3 region has the DNA TGTGCCAGCAGTACCGCGAACACCGGGGAGCTGTTTTTT. The encoded protein is CASSTANTGELFF.